These 18 T cell receptor beta chains came from one sample sequenced in a study of radiotherapy plus CTLA-4 blockade in lung cancer. This table comes from immunoSEQ multiplex PCR, and its TCRdb copy is limited to in-frame clones, with some not included. The sample has approximately 44,000 clones; 76% are singletons. Sequencing used peripheral blood, obtained from a patient treated with radiotherapy plus ipilimumab. The receptors stem from a human donor with non-small cell lung cancer who had stable disease on radiotherapy plus ipilimumab.

V is TRBV2 and J is TRBJ2-3; D tentatively fits TRBD1 or TRBD2 (6 bases each). V shed 8 bases and J shed 3 bases, with 18 bases lying between them. This CDR3 has 15 residues. Germline CDR1 and CDR2: SNHLY and FYNNEI. Here the CDR3 reads CASRQVGGATDTQYF. CDR3 DNA sequence: TGTGCCAGCCGCCAAGTCGGGGGCGCGACAGATACGCAGTATTTT.

The rearrangement uses TRBV5-4 and TRBJ1-2; the match to TRBD1 covers 7 bases. Germline V gives CDR1 SGHNT, CDR2 YYREEE (reference sequence). The CDR3 contains 14 residues. Trimming removed 0 bases from V and 5 bases from J; junction bases left unmatched: 4. The CDR3 protein is CASSLAGQAYGYTF. In DNA form, the CDR3 reads TGTGCCAGCAGCTTGGCAGGACAGGCGTATGGCTACACCTTC.

The chain recombines TRBV18 with TRBJ2-2, with 9 bases aligning to TRBD1. J lost 5 bases, V lost 5 bases, and 6 bases had no gene match. Germline V gene data show CDR1 as KGHSH and CDR2 as LQKENI. CDR3 size: 15 residues. The CDR3 reads CASSSAGTGTGELFF. The CDR3 DNA follows: TGTGCCAGCTCATCGGCAGGGACAGGGACCGGGGAGCTGTTTTTT. The full variable domain, completed using reference TRBV18 and TRBJ2-2, is NAGVMQNPRHLVRRRGQEARLRCSPMKGHSHVYWYRQLPEEGLKFMVYLQKENIIDESGMPKERFSAEFPKEGPSILRIQQVVRGDSAAYFCASSSAGTGTGELFFGEGSRLTVL.

The V gene is TRBV18, the J gene TRBJ1-2; TRBD1 matches at 10 bases. This CDR3 is built from 15 residues. Germline CDR1 reads KGHSH; CDR2 reads LQKENI. The ends lost 3 bases at V and 5 bases at J; junction bases unmatched: 6. The CDR3 nucleotides read TGTGCCAGCTCACCGGGACAGGGGCCTTTTTATGGCTACACCTTC. The encoded protein is CASSPGQGPFYGYTF.

A few counts support this clone. This chain joins TRBV28 and TRBJ2-1; D possibly corresponds to TRBD1 (6 bases). This CDR3 contains 14 residues. Looked up from germline, CDR1 is MDHEN and CDR2 is SYDVKM. Trimming cost V 8 bases and J 0 bases, with 11 bases left between them. Here the CDR3 reads CASGQPLSYNEQFF. In nucleotides, the CDR3 is TGTGCCAGCGGACAGCCTCTCTCCTACAATGAGCAGTTCTTC. Drawing the rest from reference TRBV28 and TRBJ2-1, the complete variable domain is DVKVTQSSRYLVKRTGEKVFLECVQDMDHENMFWYRQDPGLGLRLIYFSYDVKMKEKGDIPEGYSVSREKKERFSLILESASTNQTSMYLCASGQPLSYNEQFFGPGTRLTVL.

This rearrangement joins TRBV2 to TRBJ2-5; D not resolved. The CDR3 extends over 11 amino acids. V was pared by 4 bases and J by 2 bases, with 2 bases between. Germline V CDR1 and CDR2: SNHLY, FYNNEI. In nucleotides, the CDR3 is TGTGCCAGCAGTGGACAAGAGACCCAGTACTTC. Residues: CASSGQETQYF.

This chain links TRBV19 with TRBJ1-2, with TRBD1 matching 7 bases. The CDR3 runs to 14 residues. Trimming took 3 bases from V and 5 from J; bases not matched to a gene: 6. Germline CDR1 reads LNHDA; CDR2 reads SQIVND (reference sequence). CDR3 in amino acids: CASSIRQTGYGYTF. CDR3 DNA sequence: TGTGCCAGTAGTATTCGGCAGACAGGGTATGGCTACACCTTC.

The CDR3, as DNA: TGCGCCAGCAGCTTATTCGGTTCAGGAACAACGAACACTGAAGCTTTCTTT. Protein: CASSLFGSGTTNTEAFF. The chain carries TRBV5-1 and TRBJ1-1, with D hard to call. Trimming took off 2 bases at V and 1 base at J, with 18 bases between the two ends. The CDR3 spans 17 residues. Per the germline V gene, CDR1 is SGHRS and CDR2 is YFSETQ.

There are a few counts of this clone. V gene TRBV7-6 combines with J gene TRBJ2-3, with 14 bases lining up with TRBD2. V lost 5 bases, J lost 0 bases, and 7 bases stayed unmatched. The V gene's germline CDR1 is SGHVS and CDR2 FNYEAQ. CDR3 length: 18 residues. The CDR3: CASSPRTSGGPSTDTQYF. Written as DNA, the CDR3 is TGTGCCAGCAGCCCGCGGACTAGCGGGGGGCCGAGCACAGATACGCAGTATTTT.

This chain uses TRBV27 with TRBJ2-1, with 8 bases lining up with TRBD2. V shed 2 bases, J shed 7 bases, and the junction held 7 bases outside the gene matches. Germline V gene lookup returns CDR1 MNHEY and CDR2 SMNVEV (reference sequence). This CDR3 is 15 amino acids long. CDR3 nucleotide sequence: TGTGCCAGCAGTTTAACGGGGGGGCCTTTTAATGAGCAGTTCTTC. Residues: CASSLTGGPFNEQFF.

The rearrangement links TRBV6-4 to TRBJ2-1; 12 bases agree with TRBD1. This CDR3 region has 15 residues. The V gene's germline CDR1 is MRHNA and CDR2 SNTAGT. V shed 5 bases and J 5 bases; nucleotides not matched to a gene: 4. This chain's CDR3 is CASSPRDRGHNEQFF. In nucleotides, the CDR3 is TGTGCCAGCAGTCCTCGGGACAGGGGGCACAATGAGCAGTTCTTC.

This sequence joins TRBV6-4 and TRBJ2-3; 8 bases fit TRBD2. CDR3 length equals 15 residues. V was clipped by 4 bases and J by 4 bases; unmatched bases: 7. Germline CDR1 is MRHNA and CDR2 is SNTAGT. CDR3 sequence: CASSALSGGADTQYF. CDR3 bases: TGTGCCAGCAGTGCGCTCAGCGGGGGCGCAGATACGCAGTATTTT.

Points on this clone: The limits of the CDR3 on the DNA are not certain, so only TCRdb's listed CDR3 is given. This chain links TRBV28 with TRBJ1-5; the table calls TRBD1, which could not be checked here. Germline V lookup: CDR1 MDHEN, CDR2 SYDVKM. With termini counted, the CDR3 has 16 amino acids. The CDR3 spells CASSSSDRGPNQPQHF.

The CDR3 DNA reads as TGTGCCAGCAGCTTTAGCGGGGGGCGAAATGAGCAGTTCTTC. It specifies CASSFSGGRNEQFF. V and J are TRBV7-9 and TRBJ2-1; TRBD2 aligns across 10 bases. J gave up 7 bases and V 3 bases, and 3 bases lay outside the gene matches. This CDR3 has 14 amino acids. Looked up from germline, CDR1 is SEHNR and CDR2 is FQNEAQ (reference sequence).

This chain uses TRBV27 with TRBJ1-1, with 7 bases that match TRBD1. The V and J ends lost 6 bases and 1 base, in that order; junction bases with no gene match: 11. The length of the CDR3 is 16 residues. Germline V CDR1 and CDR2: MNHEY, SMNVEV (reference sequence). This chain's CDR3 is CASSLTPGQRNTEAFF. CDR3 coding DNA: TGTGCCAGCAGCCTCACTCCGGGACAGAGGAACACTGAAGCTTTCTTT.

The rearrangement links TRBV10-2 to TRBJ1-5, with a possible D match to TRBD1 (5 bases). V was trimmed by 4 bases and J by 4 bases, leaving 14 bases between them. CDR1 WSHSY and CDR2 SAAADI come from the germline V gene. The CDR3 has 15 residues. The CDR3, as DNA: TGCGCCAGCAGTGCGGGGGGTTCGGGGAATCAGCCCCAGCATTTT. This sequence encodes CASSAGGSGNQPQHF.

V is TRBV27 and J is TRBJ2-7, with 8 positions matching TRBD2. Trimming at V came to 10 bases and at J to 1 base, leaving 9 bases not matched to a gene. Germline-derived CDR1 and CDR2 are MNHEY and SMNVEV (reference sequence). The CDR3 is 14 residues long. The CDR3 region is CATASGGPSYEQYF. CDR3 nucleotides: TGTGCCACCGCAAGCGGGGGCCCTTCCTACGAGCAGTACTTC.

The chain is built from TRBV7-9 and TRBJ1-2; 8 positions match TRBD1. In germline, CDR1 is SEHNR, CDR2 FQNEAQ (reference sequence). This CDR3 has 16 residues. After removal of 5 bases from V and 4 bases from J, the junction contained 12 bases not matched to a gene. In nucleotides, the CDR3 is TGTGCCAGCAGCCCCCTTTGGTCAGGGGGCGTCTATGGCTACACCTTC. As protein: CASSPLWSGGVYGYTF.